This is a list of T cell receptor beta chains from one sample in a study of cytomegalovirus exposure and HLA in healthy donors. Profiled with immunoSEQ multiplex PCR; TCRdb holds only in-frame clones, not every one. The table includes more than 85,000 clones, about 75% detected once. The specimen was PBMCs. The origin of the receptors is a man aged 30-40 years in good health and CMV-seropositive. Both conserved end residues are trimmed from each CDR3.

J gene: TRBJ2-6; V gene: TRBV28; CDR3 protein: ATNTGSSTSGANVLT
J gene: TRBJ2-3; V gene: TRBV7-8; CDR3 protein: ASSHTGFGDTQY
J gene: TRBJ1-2; V gene: TRBV4-3; CDR3 protein: ASSQERGNLGYGYT
J gene: TRBJ2-1; V gene: TRBV7-2; CDR3 protein: ASSLVFAASEQF
J gene: -; V gene: TRBV9; CDR3 protein: ASSPPRGYEQY
J gene: TRBJ2-7; V gene: TRBV15; CDR3 protein: ATSRGAQGINSEQY
J gene: TRBJ1-5; V gene: TRBV6-6; CDR3 protein: ASSPPFGAQPQH
J gene: TRBJ1-4; V gene: TRBV7-9; CDR3 protein: SSSSRREGLGEKLF
J gene: TRBJ1-5; V gene: TRBV9; CDR3 protein: ASSAGQGNNQPQH
J gene: TRBJ2-3; V gene: TRBV10-3; CDR3 protein: AISGGPTNTQY
J gene: TRBJ1-2; V gene: TRBV4-1; CDR3 protein: ASSQEGTTGTSGYT
J gene: TRBJ2-3; V gene: TRBV7-2; CDR3 protein: ASSLVGTSGGRTDTQY
J gene: TRBJ2-3; V gene: TRBV5-1; CDR3 protein: ASSPGWQAVGTDTQY
J gene: TRBJ2-1; V gene: TRBV6-1; CDR3 protein: ASSATSGGSNEQF
J gene: TRBJ1-5; V gene: TRBV7-9; CDR3 protein: ASSRESIRPQH
J gene: TRBJ1-4; V gene: TRBV6-5; CDR3 protein: ASMRVQLGEKLF
J gene: TRBJ2-5; V gene: TRBV5-1; CDR3 protein: ASSLEGTGQETQY